This passage covers 31 T cell receptor beta chains from one sample sequenced in a study of blood T cell repertoires in COVID-19. Produced via immunoSEQ multiplex PCR; TCRdb's table is partial and in-frame only. The sample shows under 150,000 clones, roughly 86% of them seen only once. The sample comprised peripheral blood. The receptors shown here come from a woman aged 50 to 65 who had recovered from COVID-19.

This sequence joins TRBV7-8 and TRBJ2-1; 12 bases map to TRBD2. This CDR3 is 16 amino acids long. V was clipped by 11 bases and J by 2 bases; unmatched bases: 10. Germline V lookup: CDR1 SGHVS, CDR2 FQNEAQ. CDR3 in amino acids: CASTSGREGPYNEQFF. Here the CDR3 DNA reads TGTGCCTCGACTAGCGGGAGAGAAGGGCCCTACAATGAGCAGTTCTTC.

Details on this clone: The junction shows a germline mismatch at one end, possibly a read error. This chain connects TRBV6-1 to TRBJ2-7; the match to TRBD2 covers 9 bases. The CDR3 is made up of 16 amino acids. The V gene's germline CDR1 is MNHNS and CDR2 SASEGT. The CDR3 spells CASSELGLAGSYEQCF. The CDR3 DNA reads TGTGCCAGCAGTGAATTGGGGCTAGCGGGGTCTTACGAGCAGTGCTTC.

V is TRBV20-1 and J is TRBJ1-1; D remains unclear. CDR1 and CDR2 from the germline V gene are DFQATT and SNEGSKA (reference sequence). V lost 5 bases, J lost 6 bases, and 13 bases lay in between. This CDR3 comprises 12 residues. The CDR3 spells CSAGGLRAEAFF. DNA for the CDR3: TGCAGTGCTGGTGGTCTGAGGGCTGAAGCTTTCTTT.

This chain joins TRBV5-5 and TRBJ1-1; D is possibly TRBD1 (5 bases). The CDR3 contains 13 residues. V gave up 4 bases and J gave up 3 bases, with 10 bases separating them. Per germline, CDR1 SGHKS and CDR2 YYEKEE (reference sequence). The CDR3 spells CASSARGDTEAFF. The CDR3 nucleotides read TGTGCCAGCAGCGCTCGGGGGGACACTGAAGCTTTCTTT. The variable domain in full, completed from reference TRBV5-5 and TRBJ1-1, reads DAGVTQSPTHLIKTRGQQVTLRCSPISGHKSVSWYQQVLGQGPQFIFQYYEKEERGRGNFPDRFSARQFPNYSSELNVNALLLGDSALYLCASSARGDTEAFFGQGTRLTVV.

This chain uses TRBV7-2 with TRBJ1-5; 8 bases align to TRBD1. CDR1 and CDR2 (germline): SGHTA, FQGNSA. The CDR3 loop spans 16 amino acids. V lost 1 base, J lost 3 bases, and 5 bases stayed unmatched. This CDR3 reads CASSLGAGGANQPQHF. CDR3 in DNA: TGTGCCAGCAGCTTAGGGGCAGGGGGCGCCAATCAGCCCCAGCATTTT. The full variable domain, rest sourced from reference TRBV7-2 and TRBJ1-5, is GAGVSQSPSNKVTEKGKDVELRCDPISGHTALYWYRQSLGQGLEFLIYFQGNSAPDKSGLPSDRFSAERTGGSVSTLTIQRTQQEDSAVYLCASSLGAGGANQPQHFGDGTRLSIL.

This chain uses TRBV29-1 with TRBJ2-3; TRBD1 might be the D (5 bases). V was trimmed by 3 bases and J by 7 bases, leaving 11 bases between them. There are 12 residues in the CDR3. Germline CDR1 is SQVTM and CDR2 is ANQGSEA. CDR3: CSVDSGSNTQYF. The CDR3 bases are TGCAGCGTTGACTCAGGGTCAAATACGCAGTATTTT.

The chain couples TRBV7-9 to TRBJ2-7, with D tentatively TRBD1 (6 bases). Germline CDR1 and CDR2: SEHNR and FQNEAQ (reference sequence). V was pared by 5 bases and J by 2 bases, with 13 bases between. The CDR3 consists of 14 residues. This CDR3 reads CASSPQGRPYEQYF. The CDR3 coding sequence is TGTGCCAGCAGCCCACAGGGTCGCCCCTACGAGCAGTACTTC.

This chain uses TRBV2 with TRBJ1-1; TRBD1 aligns across 7 bases. CDR3 size: 11 residues. CDR1 is SNHLY, CDR2 FYNNEI, per germline. Losses at the gene ends were 6 bases for V and 10 bases for J; bases not matched to a gene: 5. The CDR3 loop is CASRRQGVAFF. Here the CDR3 DNA reads TGTGCCAGCAGAAGACAGGGAGTAGCTTTCTTT.

The chain links TRBV7-2 to TRBJ2-5; weak D call: TRBD1 (6 bases). Trimming removed 3 bases from V and 5 bases from J, with 10 bases in between. The CDR3 has 13 residues. Germline V CDR1 and CDR2: SGHTA, FQGNSA. The CDR3 loop reads CASSFDRMETQYF. Written as DNA, the CDR3 is TGTGCCAGCAGCTTCGACAGGATGGAGACCCAGTACTTC.

The rearrangement links TRBV5-1 to TRBJ2-6; TRBD1 agrees at 8 bases. The CDR3 has 15 residues. After removal of 4 bases from V and 0 bases from J, the junction contained 0 bases not matched to a gene. The V gene's germline CDR1 is SGHRS and CDR2 YFSETQ. The CDR3 protein is CASSQGASGANVLTF. The CDR3 coding sequence is TGCGCCAGCAGCCAGGGGGCCTCTGGGGCCAACGTCCTGACTTTC.

This clone was counted between two and nine times. The gene calls are TRBV2 and TRBJ2-1, with D maybe TRBD2 (5 bases). Germline V gene data show CDR1 as SNHLY and CDR2 as FYNNEI. V dropped 5 bases and J dropped 7 bases, with 12 bases sitting between them. The CDR3 covers 13 residues. The CDR3 region has the DNA TGTGCCAGCAGTCTAGGACTGCTTAATGAGCAGTTCTTC. It translates to CASSLGLLNEQFF.

The V call is TRBV23-1, the J call TRBJ2-3; 7 bases align to TRBD1. TRBV23-1 is sorted into the ORF group, with uncertain function. The CDR3 extends over 16 amino acids. J was trimmed by 1 base and V by 1 base; bases with no gene match: 5. The CDR3 loop reads CASSQFDRVGTDTQYF. The CDR3, as DNA: TGCGCCAGCAGTCAATTCGACAGGGTCGGCACAGATACGCAGTATTTT.

This clone appeared once. The chain uses TRBV12-3 or TRBV12-4 and TRBJ1-2, with D perhaps matching TRBD1 (5 bases). This CDR3 region has 13 residues. V lost 3 bases to trimming and J lost 7 bases, with 12 bases between them. The CDR3 nucleotides are TGTGCCAGCAGTTTGGGGGGTAGCGGTGGCTACACCTTC. It translates to CASSLGGSGGYTF.

The chain employs TRBV30 and TRBJ2-3; tentative D call: TRBD2 (6 bases). V was clipped by 3 bases and J by 1 base, with 20 bases between them. Germline loops: CDR1 GTSNPN, CDR2 SVGIG (reference sequence). The CDR3 is 17 residues long. CDR3 in DNA: TGTGCCTGGAGCCCGCTGGCGGGGATATGGCGCACAGATACGCAGTATTTT. This encodes CAWSPLAGIWRTDTQYF.

The chain is built from TRBV6-1 and TRBJ2-7; possible D gene TRBD2, 6 bases. This CDR3 is 14 amino acids long. The V gene lost 1 base and the J gene lost 2 bases, with 9 bases spanning the gap. In germline, CDR1 is MNHNS, CDR2 SASEGT. The CDR3 DNA follows: TGTGCCAGCAGTGAAGACCCGGGGGCCTACGAGCAGTACTTC. As protein: CASSEDPGAYEQYF.

V is TRBV5-4 and J is TRBJ2-3; D is ambiguous. Trimming pared 4 bases from V and 1 base from J, leaving 13 bases between. CDR3 length: 15 residues. The V gene's germline CDR1 is SGHNT and CDR2 YYREEE (reference sequence). The CDR3 nucleotides are TGTGCCAGCAGCCAACGCGAGCGAGGCACAGATACGCAGTATTTT. It yields the protein CASSQRERGTDTQYF.

The chain joins TRBV3-1 (or the pseudogene TRBV3-2) to TRBJ1-6; D possibly corresponds to TRBD1 (6 bases). V lost 0 bases and J 4 bases, leaving 10 bases between the germline ends. The CDR3 spans 16 residues. Germline V gene lookup returns CDR1 LGHDT and CDR2 YNNKEL (reference sequence). The CDR3 nucleotides read TGTGCCAGCAGCCAAGAAGGGGGTCGGTATAATTCACCCCTCCACTTT. As protein: CASSQEGGRYNSPLHF.

V usage is TRBV6-5 and J usage is TRBJ1-5; D uncertain. The CDR3 extends over 13 amino acids. The germline CDR1 and CDR2 sequences are MNHEY and SVGAGI. V lost 2 bases, J lost 7 bases, and 9 bases lay in between. The CDR3 nucleotides are TGTGCCAGCAGTTACGGAGGAGGGCAGCCCCAGCATTTT. Its protein product is CASSYGGGQPQHF.

Here the CDR3 reads CASSASGGAGSTDTQYF. For the CDR3, the DNA is TGTGCCAGCAGTGCTAGCGGGGGGGCCGGTTCGACAGATACGCAGTATTTT. This chain joins TRBV9 and TRBJ2-3; 12 bases fit TRBD2. The CDR3 consists of 17 residues. Germline values: CDR1 SGDLS, CDR2 YYNGEE. Trimming took 5 bases from V and 3 from J; bases not matched to a gene: 10.

The chain couples TRBV20-1 to TRBJ1-5; D gene unclear. With 3 bases removed from V and 9 bases from J, the gap between germline ends came to 18 bases. The CDR3 consists of 14 residues. Germline V gene lookup returns CDR1 DFQATT and CDR2 SNEGSKA (reference sequence). The DNA of the CDR3 is TGCAGTGCTAGTGTACTCGAAAGTGAATGGCCCCAGCATTTT. It is translated as CSASVLESEWPQHF.

V is TRBV4-1 and J is TRBJ2-5; 10 bases line up with TRBD1. Germline assignment: CDR1 MGHRA and CDR2 YSYEKL. CDR3 size: 17 residues. V shed 2 bases, J shed 1 base, and the junction held 7 bases outside the gene matches. CDR3 loop: CASSQFPGQGGQETQYF. The DNA of the CDR3 is TGCGCCAGCAGCCAATTTCCCGGACAGGGGGGCCAAGAGACCCAGTACTTC.

This clone was seen once. The chain employs TRBV6-5 and TRBJ2-7, with 12 bases lining up with TRBD2. CDR1 and CDR2 (germline): MNHEY, SVGAGI. CDR3 length equals 14 residues. The V segment lost 8 bases and the J segment 2 bases; nucleotides outside the gene matches: 4. The CDR3, as DNA: TGTGCCAGCGGTCGACTAGCGGGAGCCTACGAGCAGTACTTC. Protein sequence: CASGRLAGAYEQYF.

V gene TRBV19 combines with J gene TRBJ1-2; 7 bases align to TRBD1. The V gene's germline CDR1 is LNHDA and CDR2 SQIVND (reference sequence). Trimming took 5 bases from V and 12 from J; bases not matched to a gene: 15. The CDR3 spans 14 residues. The CDR3 protein is CASSPRGGSMANTF. The CDR3 bases are TGTGCCAGTAGTCCTAGAGGGGGCTCGATGGCTAACACCTTC.

V and J are TRBV6-1 and TRBJ1-6; D is possibly TRBD1 (6 bases). V was clipped by 0 bases and J by 7 bases, with 10 bases between them. The CDR3 spans 15 residues. Looked up from germline, CDR1 is MNHNS and CDR2 is SASEGT. In DNA form, the CDR3 reads TGTGCCAGCAGTGAAGCAGGGGGAGGGAATTCACCCCTCCACTTT. Protein sequence: CASSEAGGGNSPLHF.

In this sample, this clone turned up a few times. V usage is TRBV11-2 and J usage is TRBJ2-3; 8 positions match TRBD2. The germline V gene encodes CDR1 SGHAT and CDR2 FQNNGV. Trimming at V came to 4 bases and at J to 9 bases, leaving 3 bases not matched to a gene. The CDR3 covers 12 residues. CDR3 sequence: CASSYGGETQYF. The DNA for the CDR3 is TGTGCCAGCAGCTACGGGGGGGAAACGCAGTATTTT.

The rearrangement links TRBV1 to TRBJ2-7; TRBD2, the table's D call, was not compared with the DNA. TRBV1 is classified as a pseudogene. This CDR3 region has 21 residues. The CDR3 region has the DNA TGCACCAGCAGCCAAGACCGGCGGGGCGGGAGGCTCGTACGCTCGACCTACGAGCAGTACTTC. Its protein product is CTSSQDRRGGRLVRSTYEQYF.

The sample holds many counts of this clone. V and J are TRBV19 and TRBJ2-7; possible D gene TRBD2, 6 bases. The germline CDR1 and CDR2 sequences are LNHDA and SQIVND (reference sequence). Trimming stripped 3 bases from V and 5 bases from J, with 8 bases between. The CDR3 totals 12 residues. The CDR3: CASSMGGHEQYF. The CDR3 DNA follows: TGTGCCAGTAGTATGGGAGGTCACGAGCAGTACTTC.

The CDR3 sequence: CASSYGAGGVGETQYF. The CDR3 DNA reads TGTGCCAGCAGTTACGGTGCGGGGGGGGTCGGGGAGACCCAGTACTTC. The J gene is TRBJ2-5, the V gene TRBV6-5; TRBD2 matches at 9 bases. Germline V gene lookup returns CDR1 MNHEY and CDR2 SVGAGI. Trimming removed 2 bases from V and 5 bases from J; junction bases left unmatched: 9. The CDR3 totals 16 residues.

The chain links TRBV4-2 to TRBJ1-4, with D perhaps matching TRBD1 (5 bases). The V gene lost 0 bases and the J gene lost 7 bases, with 15 bases spanning the gap. This CDR3 is 16 amino acids long. From germline, CDR1 is LGHNA and CDR2 YNFKEQ. The CDR3 DNA is TGTGCCAGCAGCCAAGATCAGGCGCAGGGTAGTGAAAAACTGTTTTTT. Translated: CASSQDQAQGSEKLFF.

The CDR3 loop is CASSQGSGYSTDTQYF. The CDR3 bases are TGTGCCAGCAGCCAAGGTAGCGGTTACAGCACAGATACGCAGTATTTT. The chain is built from TRBV14 and TRBJ2-3; the D gene is possibly TRBD2 (6 bases). The CDR3 is 16 residues long. V shed 1 base and J shed 0 bases, with 11 bases lying between them. CDR1 SGHDN and CDR2 FVKESK come from the germline V gene.

The chain uses TRBV27 and TRBJ1-4; no reliable D call. Germline CDR1 is MNHEY and CDR2 is SMNVEV (reference sequence). Trimming left V 8 bases short and J 8 bases short, with 18 bases between. The CDR3 is made up of 14 amino acids. CDR3 residues: CASGRNQAREKLFF. The CDR3 DNA follows: TGTGCCAGCGGAAGAAACCAGGCGAGAGAAAAACTGTTTTTT.